This entry is about one TCR beta chain. This entry is derived from a study of blood T cell repertoires in COVID-19. The wider study: COVID-19 samples, acute and convalescent, were from the United States, Italy and Spain. PBMCs, B-cell-depleted T cells, or T cells provided the cDNA or gDNA that made up the material.

Germline CDR1 reads SGHTA; CDR2 reads FQGTGA. V lost 3 bases and J 9 bases, leaving 18 bases between the germline ends. The CDR3 has 15 residues. Per the original data handling: Amplification of reference gene primers was used by the study to estimate nucleated cell counts. Method: immunoSEQ multiplex PCR; TCRdb's copy keeps in-frame clones and lacks some. The D gene and trimming were derived from the DNA, and the V and J assignments and clone size from that table. The sample consists of nearly 250,000 clones, about 80% of them appearing once. The sample was peripheral blood. The source is a woman older than 75 with acute or convalescent COVID-19. This chain links TRBV7-3 with TRBJ2-1; D perhaps matches TRBD2 (5 bases). The CDR3 coding sequence is TGTGCCAGCAGCTTCCGTTCATCCGGGGTCGGTGAGCAGTTCTTC. This translates into CASSFRSSGVGEQFF.